The entry below gives a single T cell receptor (beta chain) sequence along with its context. Its target is not known. Trimming took off 6 bases at V and 4 bases at J, with 12 bases between the two ends. The germline V gene encodes CDR1 MNHEY and CDR2 SVGEGT. The CDR3 consists of 13 residues. The TCR beta cDNA libraries contained unique molecular identifiers. TCRdb reanalysed the PCR reads using MiXCR and keeps one entry per CDR3 protein. The table shows approximately 360,000 distinct CDR3 sequences, with around 37% occurring only once. These data originate in a study of post-analysis software for immune sequencing data. Study details: The patients showed relapsing-remitting, secondary progressive and progressive-relapsing multiple sclerosis courses.

Study-wide points: Patients showed TRBV5-6, TRBV5-1 and TRBV20-1 among roughly 5 TRBV segments more frequent than in controls.

Sequenced sample: blood. V and J are TRBV6-2 or TRBV6-3 and TRBJ1-1, with a tentative D call TRBD1 (6 bases). The clonotype comes from a girl between 5 and 17 years old with multiple sclerosis. The CDR3 spells CASRVTGTTEAFF. CDR3 sequence (DNA): TGTGCCAGCAGAGTGACAGGTACCACTGAAGCTTTCTTT.